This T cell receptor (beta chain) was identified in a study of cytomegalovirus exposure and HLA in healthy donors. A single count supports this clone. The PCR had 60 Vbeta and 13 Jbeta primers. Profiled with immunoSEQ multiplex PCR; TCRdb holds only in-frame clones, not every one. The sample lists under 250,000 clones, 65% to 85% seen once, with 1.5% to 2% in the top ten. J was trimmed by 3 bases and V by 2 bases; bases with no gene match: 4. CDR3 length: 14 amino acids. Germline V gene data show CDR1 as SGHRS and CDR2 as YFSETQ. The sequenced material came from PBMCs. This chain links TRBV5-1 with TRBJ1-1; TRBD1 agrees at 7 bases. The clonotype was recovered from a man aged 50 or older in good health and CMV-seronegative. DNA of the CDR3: TGCGCCAGCAGCTTCACAGGGGCGCACACTGAAGCTTTCTTT. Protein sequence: CASSFTGAHTEAFF.